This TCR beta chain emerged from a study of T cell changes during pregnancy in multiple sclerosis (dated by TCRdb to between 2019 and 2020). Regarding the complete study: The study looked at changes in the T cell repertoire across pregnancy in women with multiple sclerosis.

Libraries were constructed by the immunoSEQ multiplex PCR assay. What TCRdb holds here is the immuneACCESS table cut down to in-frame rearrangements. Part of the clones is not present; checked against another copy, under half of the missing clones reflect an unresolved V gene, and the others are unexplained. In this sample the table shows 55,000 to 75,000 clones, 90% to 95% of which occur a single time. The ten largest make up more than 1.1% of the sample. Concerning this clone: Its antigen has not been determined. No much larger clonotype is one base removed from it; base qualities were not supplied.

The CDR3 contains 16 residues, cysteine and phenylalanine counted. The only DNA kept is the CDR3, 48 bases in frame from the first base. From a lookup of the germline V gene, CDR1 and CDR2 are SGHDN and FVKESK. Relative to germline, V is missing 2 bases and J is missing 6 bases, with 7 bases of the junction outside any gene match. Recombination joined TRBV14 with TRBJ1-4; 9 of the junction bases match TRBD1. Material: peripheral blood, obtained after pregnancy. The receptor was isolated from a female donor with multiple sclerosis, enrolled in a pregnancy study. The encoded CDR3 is CASSQYSGTGHEKLFF. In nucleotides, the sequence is TGTGCCAGCAGCCAATATTCCGGGACAGGGCATGAAAAACTGTTTTTT.